This TCR beta chain was retrieved from a study of T cell repertoires in cytomegalovirus infection. This clonotype occurred a few times. MiXCR, run by TCRdb on the reads, gives a single entry per CDR3 protein. The table lists 200,000 or so distinct CDR3 sequences, approximately 19% of them singletons. Germline V gene sequence: CDR1 SGHNT, CDR2 YYREEE (reference sequence). This CDR3 has 15 residues. The V and J ends lost 7 bases and 0 bases respectively, with 14 bases between them. Sequencing input: PBMCs. The clonotype originates from a human donor in good health (CMV status not recorded). Some clones in this sample may be carry-over from other donors' samples. This chain joins TRBV5-4 and TRBJ2-1; TRBD1 is a possible D gene (6 bases). The CDR3, as DNA: TGTGCCAGCCAGGGGACCGCCAGCTCCTACAATGAGCAGTTCTTC. This translates into CASQGTASSYNEQFF.